This TCR beta chain derives from a study of blood T cell repertoires in COVID-19. About the research overall: PBMCs, B-cell-depleted T cells, or T cells were the source of the cDNA or gDNA that made up the material.

Recruits, aged about 18 to 95 years, lived in approximately 26 US areas. Researchers sorted participants into cohorts using their self-reported clinical history. Original processing methods: Quantification of nucleated cells was approximated via reference gene primer amplification. Profiled with immunoSEQ multiplex PCR; TCRdb holds only in-frame clones, not every one. V, J and clone size are those of that table, while D and trimming were read from the DNA. This sample has some 350,000 clones, with around 90% found just once. The J segment lost 5 bases and the V segment lost 6 bases, leaving 6 bases of the junction unmatched. Germline V gene lookup returns CDR1 WNHNN and CDR2 SYGVQD (reference sequence). There are 13 residues in the CDR3.

The rearrangement links TRBV10-1 to TRBJ2-7; TRBD1 agrees at 8 bases. The sample comprised PBMCs or T cells enriched from blood (not recorded which). The TCR comes from a man aged 30-40 years who had recovered from COVID-19. The CDR3 DNA reads as TGCGCCAGCAGACCAGGGACAGGCCACGAGCAGTACTTC. This sequence encodes CASRPGTGHEQYF.